The clone carrying this T cell receptor (beta chain) was seen only a few times. Its antigen remains unidentified. Construction of the TCRbeta library involved unique molecular identifiers. TCRdb re-derived calls from the PCR reads in MiXCR, one entry per CDR3 protein. The repertoire holds around 78,000 distinct CDR3 sequences, 12% to 15% seen once, with 25% to 30% in the top ten. Germline CDR1 and CDR2: DFQATT and SNEGSKA (reference sequence). The CDR3 is 14 residues long. Trimming took off 0 bases at V and 9 bases at J, with 15 bases between the two ends. This entry belongs to a study of T-cell reconstitution after alpha-beta-depleted transplantation in children. Study-level findings and limits: By about two months after transplant, alpha-beta T cells reportedly arose from several hundred graft clones that had expanded.

This clonotype was obtained from a male patient between 2 and 10 years old who had a stem cell transplant for acute lymphoblastic leukemia, so the T cells may come from the graft donor. V usage is TRBV20-1 and J usage is TRBJ2-1; D is tentatively TRBD1 or TRBD2 (5 bases each). The sequencing here drew on PBMCs, mostly from graft donor cells, taken 180 days after TCRalphabeta/CD19-depleted stem cell transplant. CDR3 nucleotides: TGCAGTGCTAGAGATATCCGGTGGGGGTCTGAGCAGTTCTTC. This gives the protein CSARDIRWGSEQFF.